The 8 T cell receptor beta chains below all came from one sample that was sequenced in a study of long-term antiretroviral therapy in people with HIV. The authors ran the immunoSEQ assay, v3.0, at survey level. Some clones are missing from TCRdb's copy, which holds only in-frame ones; the method was immunoSEQ multiplex PCR. This table has 17,000 or so clones, more than 85% appearing once. The specimen comprised unsorted PBMCs, sampled 0.3 years after starting antiretroviral therapy. The receptors were gathered from a man aged 55 to 70 with HIV.

The chain is built from TRBV28 and TRBJ2-1; D perhaps matches TRBD1 (5 bases). CDR1 and CDR2 (germline): MDHEN, SYDVKM. The CDR3 covers 12 residues. V was trimmed by 10 bases and J by 4 bases, leaving 11 bases between them. The CDR3 reads CAIQGAYNEQFF. CDR3 nucleotide sequence: TGTGCCATTCAAGGGGCTTACAATGAGCAGTTCTTC.

The CDR3 coding sequence is TGTGCCAGTAGATCCTCGGCGGACAGCTATATGTCTCCCGGGGAGCTGTTTTTT. It encodes CASRSSADSYMSPGELFF. The gene calls are TRBV28 and TRBJ2-2; tentative D call: TRBD1 (6 bases). The CDR3 length is 18 residues. From germline, CDR1 is MDHEN and CDR2 SYDVKM. V was cut by 9 bases and J by 6 bases, with 29 bases left in between.

The rearrangement uses TRBV14 and TRBJ2-6; maybe TRBD1 (5 bases). Per the germline V gene, CDR1 is SGHDN and CDR2 is FVKESK. V dropped 1 base and J dropped 4 bases, with 14 bases sitting between them. The CDR3 loop spans 17 amino acids. The CDR3 loop reads CASSQVTGVIGANVLTF. The CDR3 nucleotides read TGTGCCAGCAGCCAAGTCACAGGTGTCATAGGGGCCAACGTCCTGACTTTC.

The chain recombines TRBV25-1 with TRBJ2-3, with TRBD1 as a possible D gene (6 bases). Germline V CDR1 and CDR2: MGHDK, SYGVNS. This CDR3 has 17 residues. V was clipped by 6 bases and J by 4 bases, with 23 bases between them. The chain's CDR3 is CASRPITGLFSPDTQYF. The CDR3 region has the DNA TGTGCCAGCAGGCCCATAACAGGGTTGTTTTCCCCAGATACGCAGTATTTT.

This clone was found once. The chain has TRBV9 and TRBJ2-5; TRBD2 matches 7 bases. Per germline, CDR1 SGDLS and CDR2 YYNGEE. The CDR3 covers 14 residues. J was trimmed by 5 bases and V by 3 bases; bases with no gene match: 7. CDR3 in DNA: TGTGCCAGCAGCGCCCCCGGGCGGGGGGAGACCCAGTACTTC. The encoded protein is CASSAPGRGETQYF. Looking up the rest from reference TRBV9 and TRBJ2-5 gives the full variable domain: DSGVTQTPKHLITATGQRVTLRCSPRSGDLSVYWYQQSLDQGLQFLIQYYNGEERAKGNILERFSAQQFPDLHSELNLSSLELGDSALYFCASSAPGRGETQYFGPGTRLLVL.

The chain recombines TRBV9 with TRBJ1-1; D is ambiguous. V was pared by 0 bases and J by 0 bases, with 9 bases between. In germline, CDR1 is SGDLS, CDR2 YYNGEE. The CDR3 is 15 residues long. The CDR3 region has the DNA TGTGCCAGCAGCGTAGGGGTGAGATTGAACACTGAAGCTTTCTTT. Protein: CASSVGVRLNTEAFF.

The chain carries TRBV2 and TRBJ2-4; D not resolved. V lost 6 bases to trimming and J lost 11 bases, with 8 bases between them. The length of the CDR3 is 10 residues. In germline, CDR1 is SNHLY, CDR2 FYNNEI. The CDR3 DNA sequence: TGTGCCAGCAGGAGCTTCCTTCAGTACTTC. Its protein is CASRSFLQYF.

The chain has TRBV7-2 and TRBJ1-5, with TRBD1 matching 8 bases. This CDR3 is built from 16 residues. Losses at the gene ends were 5 bases for V and 7 bases for J; bases not matched to a gene: 13. In germline, CDR1 is SGHTA, CDR2 FQGNSA. The CDR3 loop is CASSPRGPGGGQPQHF. The CDR3 bases are TGTGCCAGCAGCCCCAGGGGGCCGGGTGGTGGGCAGCCCCAGCATTTT.